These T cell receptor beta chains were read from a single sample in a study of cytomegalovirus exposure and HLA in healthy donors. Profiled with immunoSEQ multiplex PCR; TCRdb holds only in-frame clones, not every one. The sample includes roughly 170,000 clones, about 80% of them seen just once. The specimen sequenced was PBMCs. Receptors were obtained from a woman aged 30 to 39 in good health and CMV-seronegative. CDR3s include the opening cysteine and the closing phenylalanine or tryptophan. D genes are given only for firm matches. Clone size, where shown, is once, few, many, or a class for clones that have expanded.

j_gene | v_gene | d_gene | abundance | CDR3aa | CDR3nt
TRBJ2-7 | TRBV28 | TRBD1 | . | CASSSPRTGDYEQYF | TGTGCCAGCAGTTCCCCCCGGACAGGAGACTACGAGCAGTACTTC
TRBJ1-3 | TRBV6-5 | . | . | CASRFGEGSTIYF | TGTGCCAGCAGATTCGGGGAAGGAAGCACCATATATTTT
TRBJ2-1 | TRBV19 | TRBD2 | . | CASSIPTSGLVDEQFF | TGTGCCAGTAGTATCCCGACTAGCGGTCTGGTGGATGAGCAGTTCTTC
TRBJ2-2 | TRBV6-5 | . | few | CASSYSRDTGELFF | TGTGCCAGCAGTTACTCCCGGGACACCGGGGAGCTGTTTTTT
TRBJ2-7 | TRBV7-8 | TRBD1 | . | CASSLGGTGIYEQYF | TGTGCCAGCAGCTTAGGCGGGACAGGGATCTACGAGCAGTACTTC
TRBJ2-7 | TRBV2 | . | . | CASSADISYEQYF | TGTGCCAGCAGCGCGGACATCTCCTACGAGCAGTACTTC
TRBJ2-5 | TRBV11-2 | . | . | CASSLGTHTAETQYF | TGTGCCAGCAGCTTAGGGACTCACACTGCAGAGACCCAGTACTTC
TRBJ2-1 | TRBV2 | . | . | CASSIGPNNEQFF | TGTGCCAGCAGTATCGGTCCCAACAATGAGCAGTTCTTC
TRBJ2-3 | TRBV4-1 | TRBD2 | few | CASSQVREADTQYF | TGCGCCAGCAGCCAAGTACGGGAGGCAGATACGCAGTATTTT
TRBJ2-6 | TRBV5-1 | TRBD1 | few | CASSLGTGVLGSGANGLTF | TGCGCCAGCAGCTTGGGGACAGGGGTGTTGGGTTCTGGGGCCAACGGCCTGACTTTC
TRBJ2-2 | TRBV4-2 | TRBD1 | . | CASSQGPGTENTGELFF | TGTGCCAGCAGCCAAGGGCCCGGGACAGAGAACACCGGGGAGCTGTTTTTT
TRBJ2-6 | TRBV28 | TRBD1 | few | CASSSGQLPSGANVLTF | TGTGCCAGCAGTTCGGGACAGCTACCGTCTGGGGCCAACGTCCTGACTTTC
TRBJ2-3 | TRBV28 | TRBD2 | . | CASSLLSLAGIPDTQYF | TGTGCCAGCAGTTTATTAAGTCTAGCGGGGATTCCAGATACGCAGTATTTT
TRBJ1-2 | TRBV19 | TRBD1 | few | CASSGTDRGGYTF | TGTGCCAGTAGTGGAACGGACAGGGGTGGCTACACCTTC
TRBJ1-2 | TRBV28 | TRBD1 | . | CASSAGGSYGYTF | TGTGCCAGCAGTGCAGGGGGATCCTATGGCTACACCTTC
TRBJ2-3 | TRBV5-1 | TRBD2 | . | CASSLRTSGADTQYF | TGCGCCAGCAGCTTGCGGACTAGCGGGGCAGATACGCAGTATTTT
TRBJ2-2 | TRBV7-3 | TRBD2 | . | CASSSGTHTGELFF | TGTGCCAGCAGCAGCGGGACTCACACCGGGGAGCTGTTTTTT
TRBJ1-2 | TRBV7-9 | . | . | CASSPVRGKGYTF | TGTGCCAGCAGCCCAGTTCGGGGGAAAGGCTACACCTTC
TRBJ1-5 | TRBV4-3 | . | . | CASSQVFGGQPQHF | TGCGCCAGCAGCCAAGTCTTCGGTGGTCAGCCCCAGCATTTT
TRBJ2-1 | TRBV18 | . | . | CASSPGTTTYNEQFF | TGTGCCAGCTCACCGGGGACAACCACCTACAATGAGCAGTTCTTC
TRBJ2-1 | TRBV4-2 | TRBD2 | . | CASSPRVSSGSWDEQFF | TGTGCCAGCAGCCCGCGCGTCTCTAGCGGGAGTTGGGATGAGCAGTTCTTC
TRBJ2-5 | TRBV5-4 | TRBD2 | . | CASSLSRGGPQETQYF | TGTGCCAGCAGCTTGAGTCGGGGGGGGCCCCAAGAGACCCAGTACTTC
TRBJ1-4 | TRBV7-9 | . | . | CASSSSGEENEKLFF | TGTGCCAGCAGCTCGTCCGGGGAAGAAAATGAAAAACTGTTTTTT
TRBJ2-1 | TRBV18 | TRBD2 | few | CASSPPREWYNEQFF | TGTGCCAGCTCACCACCGCGGGAGTGGTACAATGAGCAGTTCTTC
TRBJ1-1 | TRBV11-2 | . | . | CASSLAGITVNTEAFF | TGTGCCAGCAGCTTAGCCGGAATCACAGTGAACACTGAAGCTTTCTTT
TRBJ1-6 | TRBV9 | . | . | CASSPGLLNSPLHF | TGTGCCAGCAGCCCGGGACTCCTAAATTCACCCCTCCACTTT
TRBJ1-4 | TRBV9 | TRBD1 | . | CASSVGTVTNEKLFF | TGTGCCAGCAGCGTGGGGACAGTGACTAATGAAAAACTGTTTTTT
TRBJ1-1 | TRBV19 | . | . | CASSIRAGTEAFF | TGTGCCAGTAGTATACGTGCCGGCACTGAAGCTTTCTTT
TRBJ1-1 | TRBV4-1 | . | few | CASSQGIGMNTEAFF | TGCGCCAGCAGCCAAGGGATCGGGATGAACACTGAAGCTTTCTTT
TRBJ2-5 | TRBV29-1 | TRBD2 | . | CSGGSQETQYF | TGCAGCGGCGGGAGCCAAGAGACCCAGTACTTC
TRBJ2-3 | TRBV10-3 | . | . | CAMGPGLSADTQYF | TGTGCCATGGGGCCGGGACTGAGCGCAGATACGCAGTATTTT
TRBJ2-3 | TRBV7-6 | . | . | CASSLERRSTDTQYF | TGTGCCAGCAGCTTAGAGCGCCGTAGCACAGATACGCAGTATTTT
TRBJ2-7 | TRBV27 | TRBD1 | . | CASSVYGTGVFREQYF | TGTGCCAGCAGTGTATATGGGACAGGGGTGTTTCGCGAGCAGTACTTC
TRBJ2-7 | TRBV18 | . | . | CASSPQDSIYYEQYF | TGTGCCAGCTCACCACAAGACAGCATTTACTACGAGCAGTACTTC